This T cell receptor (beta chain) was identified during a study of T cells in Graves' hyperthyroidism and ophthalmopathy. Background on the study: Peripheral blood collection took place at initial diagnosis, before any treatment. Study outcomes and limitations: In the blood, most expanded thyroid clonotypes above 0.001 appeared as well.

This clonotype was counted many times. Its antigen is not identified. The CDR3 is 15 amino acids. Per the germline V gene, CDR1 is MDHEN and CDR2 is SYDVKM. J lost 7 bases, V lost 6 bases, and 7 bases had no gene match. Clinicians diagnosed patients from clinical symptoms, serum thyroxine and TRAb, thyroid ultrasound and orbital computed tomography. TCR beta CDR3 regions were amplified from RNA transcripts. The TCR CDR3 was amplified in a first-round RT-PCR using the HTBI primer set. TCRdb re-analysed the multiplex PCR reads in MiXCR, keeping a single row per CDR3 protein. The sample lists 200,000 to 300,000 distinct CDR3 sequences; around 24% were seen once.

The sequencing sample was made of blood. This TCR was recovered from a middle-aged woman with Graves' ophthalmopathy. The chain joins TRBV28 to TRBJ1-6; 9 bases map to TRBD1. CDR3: CASSTGTGNNSPLHF. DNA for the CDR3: TGTGCCAGCAGCACCGGGACAGGGAACAATTCACCCCTCCACTTT.